The present entry profiles one TCR beta chain with its context. The data were obtained in a study of control samples from healthy donors and cancer patients. The CDR3 is 15 residues long. CDR1 is MNHEY, CDR2 SVGAGI, per germline. The V gene lost 6 bases and the J gene lost 8 bases, with 22 bases spanning the gap. This table comes from immunoSEQ multiplex PCR, and its TCRdb copy is limited to in-frame clones, with some not included. This table holds roughly 69,000 clones, about 90% found once. The rearrangement joins TRBV6-5 to TRBJ1-2; the D is unclear. The sequenced sample was PBMCs. The TCR sequence derives from a woman in her 50s with head and neck cancer. CDR3 bases: TGTGCCAGCAGATCTATTCCGGGCCCCATGAGGGGCTACACCTTC. Its translation is CASRSIPGPMRGYTF.